This TCR beta chain is from a study of identical twins. TCRdb recomputed calls from the 5' RACE reads with MiXCR, one row per CDR3 protein. The sample contains about 730,000 distinct CDR3 sequences, 20% to 25% of which appear only once. Trimming took off 8 bases at V and 8 bases at J, with 16 bases between the two ends. CDR1 is MNHNY, CDR2 SVGAGI, per germline (reference sequence). This CDR3 has 13 residues. These same data were also listed under a study on T cells expressing NK-cell markers. That report adds: Among the experiments, several used an anti-gamma-delta TCR antibody to restrict sorting to alpha-beta TCR T cells.

The chain combines TRBV6-6 with TRBJ2-1; no firm D call. The sequence was obtained from a woman under 30 in good health. Material for sequencing was PBMCs. In nucleotides, the CDR3 is TGTGCCAGCTACGGATCAACCGGCCATGAGCAGTTCTTC. Protein sequence: CASYGSTGHEQFF.